What follows are 25 T cell receptor beta chains derived from one specimen sequenced in a study of blood T cell repertoires in COVID-19. The protocol was immunoSEQ multiplex PCR, while the TCRdb copy is restricted to in-frame clones and leaves out a portion. The sample contains approximately 400,000 clones, approximately 88% of which appear only once. Sequencing input: peripheral blood. Receptors originate from a man between 35 and 55 years old with acute or convalescent COVID-19.

The chain recombines TRBV7-8 with TRBJ2-1; D is uncertain. Germline V gene data show CDR1 as SGHVS and CDR2 as FQNEAQ. This CDR3 spans 16 amino acids. Trimming took off 2 bases at V and 6 bases at J, with 17 bases between the two ends. CDR3 coding DNA: TGTGCCAGCAGCTTAAAGAGGCGCCCCGAGACCAATGAGCAGTTCTTC. Residues: CASSLKRRPETNEQFF.

V and J are TRBV7-9 and TRBJ2-7; no clear D gene. This CDR3 contains 14 residues. Per the germline V gene, CDR1 is SEHNR and CDR2 is FQNEAQ (reference sequence). The ends were cut back, 2 bases at V and 7 bases at J, with 15 bases in the middle. The CDR3, as DNA: TGTGCCAGCAGCTTAATAGCTGGGTCGCGAGAGCAGTACTTC. This encodes CASSLIAGSREQYF.

The rearrangement uses TRBV2 and TRBJ1-3; unclear D gene. The V gene lost 1 base and the J gene lost 0 bases, with 7 bases spanning the gap. This CDR3 has 15 residues. CDR1 is SNHLY and CDR2 is FYNNEI in the germline V gene. In nucleotides, the CDR3 is TGTGCCAGCAGTGAAGGCCAGTACTCTGGAAACACCATATATTTT. Amino acids: CASSEGQYSGNTIYF.

The rearrangement uses TRBV27 and TRBJ2-1; a weak D match, TRBD1 (5 bases). Germline CDR1 reads MNHEY; CDR2 reads SMNVEV (reference sequence). This CDR3 comprises 17 residues. V dropped 3 bases and J dropped 6 bases, with 21 bases sitting between them. The CDR3 region has the DNA TGTGCCAGCAGTTTTTCTGCCGTCAGGGCACCGGGCAATGAGCAGTTCTTC. This sequence encodes CASSFSAVRAPGNEQFF.

V usage is TRBV27 and J usage is TRBJ1-1, with 11 positions matching TRBD1. Germline V lookup: CDR1 MNHEY, CDR2 SMNVEV (reference sequence). Losses at the gene ends were 5 bases for V and 11 bases for J; bases not matched to a gene: 7. This CDR3 is 13 amino acids long. The CDR3 DNA reads as TGTGCCAGCAGTCCGTGGGACAGGGGGTGGGCTTTCTTT. It is translated as CASSPWDRGWAFF.

This clone was seen a few times. This specimen includes other DNA sequences encoding the same CDR3. This chain joins TRBV27 and TRBJ2-3, with 8 nucleotides matching TRBD1. With V trimmed by 2 bases and J by 1 base, 2 bases remained unmatched. This CDR3 is 15 amino acids long. Germline CDR1 reads MNHEY; CDR2 reads SMNVEV (reference sequence). The CDR3 DNA reads as TGTGCCAGCAGTTTACCGGGACAGGGCACAGATACGCAGTATTTT. Translating gives CASSLPGQGTDTQYF.

The rearrangement links TRBV6-1 to TRBJ2-7, with TRBD2 as a possible D gene (6 bases). The V and J ends lost 0 bases and 2 bases respectively, with 8 bases between them. This CDR3 is built from 14 residues. Germline CDR1 and CDR2: MNHNS and SASEGT. The CDR3 region has the DNA TGTGCCAGCAGTGAAGCGGGAGGACCCTACGAGCAGTACTTC. Its protein product is CASSEAGGPYEQYF.

The rearrangement joins TRBV18 to TRBJ1-3; D is undetermined. Germline values: CDR1 KGHSH, CDR2 LQKENI. Trimming cost V 4 bases and J 2 bases, with 18 bases left between them. The CDR3 totals 17 residues. The chain's CDR3 is CASSRPEGRVTGNTIYF. DNA for the CDR3: TGTGCCAGCTCACGACCCGAAGGGAGGGTCACTGGAAACACCATATATTTT.

V usage is TRBV28 and J usage is TRBJ1-1; unclear D gene. This CDR3 is 15 amino acids long. V was pared by 6 bases and J by 4 bases, with 18 bases between. Looked up from germline, CDR1 is MDHEN and CDR2 is SYDVKM. CDR3: CASRVGHPRGTEAFF. Written as DNA, the CDR3 is TGTGCCAGCAGGGTCGGGCACCCCCGGGGCACTGAAGCTTTCTTT.

The sample holds a few counts of this clone. The chain couples TRBV19 to TRBJ2-7; a weak D match, TRBD2 (6 bases). The CDR3 extends over 13 amino acids. Germline loops: CDR1 LNHDA, CDR2 SQIVND (reference sequence). V lost 3 bases and J 3 bases, leaving 9 bases between the germline ends. The CDR3 is CASSIRRGYEQYF. CDR3 in DNA: TGTGCCAGTAGTATTCGGCGGGGCTACGAGCAGTACTTC.

The chain joins TRBV10-3 to TRBJ2-2; D perhaps matches TRBD1 (6 bases). The CDR3 is made up of 15 amino acids. CDR1 and CDR2 from the germline V gene are ENHRY and SYGVKD. Trimming removed 8 bases from V and 6 bases from J, with 19 bases in between. CDR3 bases: TGTGCCATCGGGGGACATAGCCCCTTAGCCGGGGAGCTGTTTTTT. It specifies CAIGGHSPLAGELFF.

CDR3: CAWSVQLLTPMDREVSGYTF. The CDR3, as DNA: TGTGCCTGGAGTGTACAATTACTGACCCCTATGGACAGGGAAGTGAGTGGCTACACCTTC. The chain uses TRBV30 and TRBJ1-2; TRBD1 matches 8 bases. The CDR3 runs to 20 residues. CDR1 is GTSNPN and CDR2 is SVGIG in the germline V gene (reference sequence). Trimming at V came to 0 bases and at J to 7 bases, leaving 25 bases not matched to a gene.

The chain combines TRBV2 with TRBJ2-5, with D tentatively TRBD2 (5 bases). Germline V gene data show CDR1 as SNHLY and CDR2 as FYNNEI. This CDR3 has 14 residues. V dropped 4 bases and J dropped 2 bases, with 11 bases sitting between them. The CDR3 region has the DNA TGTGCCAGCAGTGGCCGGGATTATCAAGAGACCCAGTACTTC. It translates to CASSGRDYQETQYF.

The CDR3 here is CASSLWGLAGAGELFF. The CDR3 DNA reads as TGTGCCAGCAGTTTGTGGGGACTAGCGGGAGCCGGGGAGCTGTTTTTT. The chain links TRBV28 to TRBJ2-2, with TRBD2 matching 14 bases. In germline, CDR1 is MDHEN, CDR2 SYDVKM. The CDR3 has 16 amino acids. With V trimmed by 3 bases and J by 6 bases, 3 bases remained unmatched.

The chain has TRBV7-2 and TRBJ1-4, with D perhaps matching TRBD1 (6 bases). This CDR3 has 15 amino acids. V was cut by 1 base and J by 4 bases, with 10 bases left in between. The V gene's germline CDR1 is SGHTA and CDR2 FQGNSA. In DNA, the CDR3 is TGTGCCAGCAGCTTAGTACAGGGTAATAATGAAAAACTGTTTTTT. Amino acids: CASSLVQGNNEKLFF.

The CDR3 DNA is TGCAGCGTTTATGTCCTAGCCGTGGCAGGAGTCACAGATACGCAGTATTTT. This codes for CSVYVLAVAGVTDTQYF. This chain connects TRBV29-1 to TRBJ2-3; D possibly corresponds to TRBD2 (5 bases). Germline V gives CDR1 SQVTM, CDR2 ANQGSEA. This CDR3 has 17 amino acids. The V and J ends lost 5 bases and 2 bases respectively, with 23 bases between them.

This chain links TRBV27 with TRBJ2-7; 9 bases fit TRBD1. The length of the CDR3 is 17 residues. The junction had 14 bases not matched to a gene; V was cut back by 4 bases and J by 4 bases. Per the germline V gene, CDR1 is MNHEY and CDR2 is SMNVEV (reference sequence). Here the CDR3 reads CASSSTTRGQGWYEQYF. The DNA for the CDR3 is TGTGCCAGCAGTTCCACAACCCGAGGACAGGGGTGGTACGAGCAGTACTTC.

The rearrangement uses TRBV5-4 and TRBJ1-3, with D tentatively TRBD1 (5 bases). Trimming removed 1 base from V and 4 bases from J, with 6 bases in between. CDR1 and CDR2 from the germline V gene are SGHNT and YYREEE (reference sequence). The CDR3 runs 13 residues. The CDR3 is CASSLTGGNTIYF. The CDR3 DNA is TGTGCCAGCAGCTTGACAGGAGGAAACACCATATATTTT. The full variable domain, its missing parts supplied by reference TRBV5-4 and TRBJ1-3, is ETGVTQSPTHLIKTRGQQVTLRCSSQSGHNTVSWYQQALGQGPQFIFQYYREEENGRGNFPPRFSGLQFPNYSSELNVNALELDDSALYLCASSLTGGNTIYFGEGSWLTVV.

The rearrangement links TRBV5-1 to TRBJ2-2; D is perhaps TRBD1 (5 bases). Trimming took off 6 bases at V and 1 base at J, with 10 bases between the two ends. The CDR3 has 14 residues. The germline V gene encodes CDR1 SGHRS and CDR2 YFSETQ. CDR3 residues: CASMVQGNTGELFF. CDR3 sequence (DNA): TGCGCCAGCATGGTCCAGGGGAACACCGGGGAGCTGTTTTTT.

The chain combines TRBV12-3 or TRBV12-4 with TRBJ2-7; 7 bases fit TRBD2. V shed 2 bases and J 4 bases; nucleotides not matched to a gene: 2. This CDR3 is 13 amino acids long. CDR3 amino acids: CASSLPGGYEQYF. As DNA, the CDR3 is TGTGCCAGCAGTTTACCCGGGGGGTACGAGCAGTACTTC.

This chain connects TRBV27 to TRBJ1-2; D gene uncertain. Germline V gene sequence: CDR1 MNHEY, CDR2 SMNVEV (reference sequence). Trimming shortened V by 6 bases and J by 3 bases, and 14 bases separated the two germline ends. There are 14 residues in the CDR3. The CDR3, as DNA: TGTGCCAGCAGCCCCTCCGGTTTCGACTATGGCTACACCTTC. Translating it yields CASSPSGFDYGYTF.

This clone has more than one count but fewer than ten. The gene calls are TRBV7-9 and TRBJ2-1, with D perhaps matching TRBD2 (5 bases). V dropped 1 base and J dropped 8 bases, with 9 bases sitting between them. CDR3 length equals 13 residues. Germline assignment: CDR1 SEHNR and CDR2 FQNEAQ (reference sequence). This CDR3 reads CASSLVTGYEQFF. The CDR3 nucleotides read TGTGCCAGCAGCTTAGTCACGGGGTATGAGCAGTTCTTC. Full variable domain (outside the CDR3, taken from reference TRBV7-9 and TRBJ2-1): DTGVSQNPRHKITKRGQNVTFRCDPISEHNRLYWYRQTLGQGPEFLTYFQNEAQLEKSRLLSDRFSAERPKGSFSTLEIQRTEQGDSAMYLCASSLVTGYEQFFGPGTRLTVL.

The chain is built from TRBV5-1 and TRBJ1-1; D unclear. This CDR3 spans 13 amino acids. The germline V and J ends were trimmed by 2 bases and 4 bases, with 9 bases remaining between them. From germline, CDR1 is SGHRS and CDR2 YFSETQ. The CDR3 region has the DNA TGCGCCAGCAGCTTTTCGGGGTCCACTGAAGCTTTCTTT. Its protein product is CASSFSGSTEAFF. Full variable domain (missing parts from reference TRBV5-1 and TRBJ1-1): KAGVTQTPRYLIKTRGQQVTLSCSPISGHRSVSWYQQTPGQGLQFLFEYFSETQRNKGNFPGRFSGRQFSNSRSEMNVSTLELGDSALYLCASSFSGSTEAFFGQGTRLTVV.

This chain connects TRBV5-4 to TRBJ1-5; D remains unclear. V was pared by 0 bases and J by 0 bases, with 10 bases between. This CDR3 region has 16 residues. In germline, CDR1 is SGHNT, CDR2 YYREEE (reference sequence). This CDR3 is CASSLAPGYSNQPQHF. The DNA for the CDR3 is TGTGCCAGCAGCTTGGCCCCCGGTTATAGCAATCAGCCCCAGCATTTT.

This chain uses TRBV29-1 with TRBJ2-2, with 8 positions matching TRBD1. The length of the CDR3 is 14 residues. CDR1 and CDR2 from the germline V gene are SQVTM and ANQGSEA. J gave up 7 bases and V 6 bases, and 10 bases lay outside the gene matches. The CDR3 loop is CSVGLTGAGGELFF. The CDR3 DNA sequence: TGCAGCGTCGGTTTGACAGGGGCGGGCGGGGAGCTGTTTTTT.